This record looks at one T cell receptor (beta chain) sequence and its context. The antigen remains undetermined. One junction end disagrees with the germline gene, perhaps due to a read error. This entry comes from a study of a mutant IDH1 vaccine in newly diagnosed glioma. Study information: The earlier regimen, radiotherapy, temozolomide, or both, was most often both.

The V gene's germline CDR1 is SSHAT and CDR2 FNYEAQ (reference sequence). The CDR3 consists of 17 residues. As to time point: week 11, during vaccination. Doses of 300 ug of mutant IDH1 20-mer peptide were given with topical imiquimod. New astrocytomas of WHO grade 3 or 4 that were IDH1-mutant and ATRX-lost were found in the donors. Generated by immunoSEQ multiplex PCR, the TCRdb table keeps only in-frame clones and is missing some. The sample consists of about 120,000 clones, about four fifths of them appearing once. The receptor's source is a man in his forties with glioma. The specimen was PBMCs, collected from a glioma patient whose treatment included an IDH1 peptide vaccine. The chain carries TRBV7-7 and TRBJ2-2; D gene uncertain. Here the CDR3 reads CASSLGPGEVNTGELFF. CDR3 sequence (DNA): TGTGCTAGCAGCTTAGGTCCCGGCGAGGTGAACACCGGGGAGCTGTTTTTT.